A selection of T cell receptor beta chains follows, all from one sample in a study of T cell repertoires in cytomegalovirus infection. No antigen has been identified for these receptors. TCRdb re-derived calls from the reads in MiXCR, one entry per CDR3 protein. The sample shows approximately 280,000 distinct CDR3 sequences, approximately 22% of them seen only once. This material consisted of cultured PBMCs, taken from culture after CMV antigen stimulation. These receptors all stem from a human donor in good health (CMV status not recorded). Some clones in this sample may be carry-over from other donors' samples. Both conserved end residues are part of each CDR3. The order of the fields is V gene, clone size, J gene, D gene, CDR3 DNA, CDR3 protein. The D gene is left open where the match is weak. Expanded clones are given a class, and other clones once, few, many or no size at all.

>TRBV12-3/TRBV12-4|once|TRBJ1-2|-
TGTGCCAGCAGTTTCCAACAGGGTGGCTATGGCTACACCTTC
CASSFQQGGYGYTF
>TRBV28|-|TRBJ2-2|TRBD1
TGTGCCAGCAGTTACCTCTCGACAGGGGGGGTCGGGGAGCTGTTTTTT
CASSYLSTGGVGELFF
>TRBV28|many|TRBJ2-7|TRBD2
TGTGCCAGCGGGACTAGCGGGAGCTCCTACGAGCAGTACTTC
CASGTSGSSYEQYF
>TRBV27|few|TRBJ1-5|-
TGTGCCAGCAGTCCCCGGGGTCAGCGCAATCAGCCCCAGCATTTT
CASSPRGQRNQPQHF
>TRBV10-3|-|TRBJ2-1|TRBD2
TGTGCCATCAGGAAGGGACTAGCAGACTACAATGAGCAGTTCTTC
CAIRKGLADYNEQFF
>TRBV6-8|-|TRBJ2-1|TRBD2
TGTGCCAGCAGCAAAACTAGCGGGCAGGAGGGCAATGAGCAGTTCTTC
CASSKTSGQEGNEQFF
>TRBV7-2|many|TRBJ2-2|TRBD2
TGTGCCAGCAGCGTCCCCAAGGGGACTAGCCATGGCACCGGGGAGCTGTTTTTT
CASSVPKGTSHGTGELFF
>TRBV6-2/TRBV6-3|few|TRBJ2-1|-
TGTGCCAGCAGTTACTACACAGGGTTGGATGAGCAGTTCTTC
CASSYYTGLDEQFF
>TRBV29-1|few|TRBJ2-3|-
TGCAGCGTTGGCTCCCCTGTGTCCTATTTT
CSVGSPVSYF
>TRBV12-3/TRBV12-4|many|TRBJ1-1|-
TGTGCCAGCAGTTTAGGGGGGACCACTGAAGCTTTCTTT
CASSLGGTTEAFF
>TRBV28|-|TRBJ1-4|-
TGTGCCAGCACATCCGGTCCATCAGGAAAACTGTTTTTT
CASTSGPSGKLFF
>TRBV6-5|-|TRBJ1-1|-
TGTGCCGCGAAGAACCTACAGGCGAACACTGAAGCTTTCTTT
CAAKNLQANTEAFF
>TRBV11-2|few|TRBJ2-7|-
TGTGCCAGCAGCTTTCTCGCTAGCCGGGGAGTCGAGCAGTACTTC
CASSFLASRGVEQYF
>TRBV4-1|many|TRBJ1-2|-
TGCGCCAGCAGCCAAGTCTTTCCCGGCCCACCCTATGGCTACACCTTC
CASSQVFPGPPYGYTF
>TRBV25-1|few|TRBJ1-1|TRBD1
TGTGCCAGCAGTTCTCGGGACAGGGTCGCTTTCTTT
CASSSRDRVAFF
>TRBV20-1|few|TRBJ1-2|-
TGCAGTGCTAGAGAATACCGGGACATTGGCTACACCTTC
CSAREYRDIGYTF
>TRBV7-9|-|TRBJ2-2|-
TGTGCCAGCAGCTTACTGAGGAACACCGGGGAGCTGTTTTTT
CASSLLRNTGELFF
>TRBV25-1|-|TRBJ2-1|-
TGTGCCAGCAGTGGTCGAAGCGTAGTAGGTGGTGAGCAGTTCTTC
CASSGRSVVGGEQFF
>TRBV4-1|many|TRBJ2-3|TRBD2
TGCGCCAGCAGCCAAGATGGGGCTAGCGGACTCGATACGCAGTATTTT
CASSQDGASGLDTQYF
>TRBV7-9|-|TRBJ1-2|-
TGTGCCAGCAGCTTAGAGGAGGGGCTGCCCTATGGCTACACCTTC
CASSLEEGLPYGYTF
>TRBV7-8|many|TRBJ2-5|TRBD2
TGTGCCAGCAGCTCCTGGACTAGCGGGAGGCTCGCGGAGACCCAGTACTTC
CASSSWTSGRLAETQYF
>TRBV29-1|-|TRBJ2-1|-
TGCAGCGTTGGATTTTCTGGCGGGGGCGGTGAGCAGTTCTTC
CSVGFSGGGGEQFF
>TRBV10-3|many|TRBJ1-1|TRBD1
TGTGCCATCAGTGAGGGAGCAGGACAGGGGGCAAGGGGCACTGAAGCTTTCTTT
CAISEGAGQGARGTEAFF
>TRBV12-3/TRBV12-4|many|TRBJ2-2|-
TGTGCCAGCACCCTAGGGGGGACCGGGGAGCTGTTTTTT
CASTLGGTGELFF
>TRBV24-1|-|TRBJ2-3|TRBD2
TGTGCCACCAGTGATTATTCGGGCGGGAGAACAGATACGCAGTATTTT
CATSDYSGGRTDTQYF
>TRBV4-3|many|TRBJ2-3|-
TGCGCCAGCAGCCAAGATTTCGGGGTGATACCAGATACGCAGTATTTT
CASSQDFGVIPDTQYF
>TRBV24-1|-|TRBJ1-5|TRBD1
TGTGCCACCAGTGACCCCGGGACAGGGGAAAGTCAGCCCCAGCATTTT
CATSDPGTGESQPQHF
>TRBV7-8|many|TRBJ2-2|-
TGTGCCAGCAGCCCAACGGCAGGGGCCGGGGAGCTGTTTTTT
CASSPTAGAGELFF
>TRBV7-2|-|TRBJ2-7|-
TGTGCCAGCAGCCCGAACACGAACAGGGACGAGCAGTACTTC
CASSPNTNRDEQYF
>TRBV7-3|many|TRBJ2-1|TRBD2
TGTGCCAGCAGCTGGGGACTACCCAAGCAGTTCTTC
CASSWGLPKQFF
>TRBV12-3/TRBV12-4|many|TRBJ2-5|TRBD2
TGTGCCAGCAGCCAGCGAGCGGGAGGAGAGACCCAGTACTTC
CASSQRAGGETQYF
>TRBV20-1|-|TRBJ2-1|-
TGCAGTGCTAGTTTTTTGGGGCCGTCCTACAATGAGCAGTTCTTC
CSASFLGPSYNEQFF
>TRBV9|few|TRBJ1-2|-
TGTGCCAGCAGCGGGAATGCCTATGGCTACACCTTC
CASSGNAYGYTF
>TRBV30|-|TRBJ2-7|-
TGTGCCTGGAATGTCGGGTTAGGGGGGTACGAGCAGTACTTC
CAWNVGLGGYEQYF
>TRBV25-1|-|TRBJ1-1|TRBD1
TGTGCCAGCAGTGACAGGGGGCAAGGTGGCGCTGAAGCTTTCTTT
CASSDRGQGGAEAFF
>TRBV12-3/TRBV12-4|-|TRBJ1-5|-
TGTGCCAGCAGTTGGACTGCGTATCAGCCCCAGCATTTT
CASSWTAYQPQHF
>TRBV19|-|TRBJ2-3|-
TGTGCGACCGGACGGGAGTGGGACACAGATACGCAGTATTTT
CATGREWDTDTQYF
>TRBV7-2|few|TRBJ1-1|-
TGTGCCAGCAGCTTAGATCAGCTTCTGAACACTGAAGCTTTCTTT
CASSLDQLLNTEAFF
>TRBV7-2|many|TRBJ2-3|-
TGTGCCAGCAGTCCAACGAGCCACAGCACAGATACGCAGTATTTT
CASSPTSHSTDTQYF
>TRBV11-2|few|TRBJ2-5|TRBD2
TGTGCCAGCAGCTTAGGACTAGCGGGCCTCCAAGAGACCCAGTACTTC
CASSLGLAGLQETQYF
>TRBV11-2|few|TRBJ1-2|-
TGTGCCAGCAGCTTAGCGGGGGCGGACTATGGCTACACCTTC
CASSLAGADYGYTF
>TRBV6-1|few|TRBJ2-4|-
TGTGCCAGTTTCTTTGGGGGAGGCATTCAGTACTTC
CASFFGGGIQYF
>TRBV7-9|few|TRBJ1-2|-
TGTGCCAGTCTAGACGCAATAAAACCAGGCGGCTACACCTTC
CASLDAIKPGGYTF
>TRBV5-1|-|TRBJ2-5|TRBD2
TGCGCCAGCAGCAACGGGGGGTCCGAGACCCAGTACTTC
CASSNGGSETQYF
>TRBV28|few|TRBJ2-1|TRBD1
TGTGCCAGCAGCACCACAGGGGGCGCACAGAACAATGAGCAGTTCTTC
CASSTTGGAQNNEQFF
>TRBV19|few|TRBJ2-1|TRBD1
TGTGCCAGTAGTATCCCCAGGGGGCTTAGTCATGAGCAGTTCTTC
CASSIPRGLSHEQFF
>TRBV7-2|many|TRBJ1-1|TRBD1
TGTGCCAGCAGCTACAGGGGGCTGAACACTGAAGCTTTCTTT
CASSYRGLNTEAFF
>TRBV23-1|many|TRBJ2-1|TRBD2
TGCGCCAGCAGTCAACACGTCATCTGGACTAGCGCCTACAATGAGCAGTTCTTC
CASSQHVIWTSAYNEQFF
>TRBV6-6|few|TRBJ2-3|-
TGTGCCAGCAGTCTCGGATCCGGTTTGGGCCGCGATACGCAGTATTTT
CASSLGSGLGRDTQYF
>TRBV7-6|-|TRBJ2-1|-
TGTGCCAGCAGCCATCTCCGGCTAAGGGACAATGAGCAGTTCTTC
CASSHLRLRDNEQFF
>TRBV11-2|-|TRBJ2-1|-
TGTGCCAGCAGCTTACGCCCCACCTACAATGAGCAGTTCTTC
CASSLRPTYNEQFF
>TRBV2|-|TRBJ2-1|TRBD2
TGTGCCAGCGTCAACGGGCCGGGACTAGCGGGAGGGAGGTCCTACAATGAGCAGTTCTTC
CASVNGPGLAGGRSYNEQFF
>TRBV7-2|many|TRBJ2-3|-
TGTGCCAGCAGCCCAGGAGTCTCTGGTGGCACAGATACGCAGTATTTT
CASSPGVSGGTDTQYF
>TRBV7-3|many|TRBJ2-7|-
TGTGCCAGCAGCTTATATGGCAGGGGAACCTACGAGCAGTACTTC
CASSLYGRGTYEQYF